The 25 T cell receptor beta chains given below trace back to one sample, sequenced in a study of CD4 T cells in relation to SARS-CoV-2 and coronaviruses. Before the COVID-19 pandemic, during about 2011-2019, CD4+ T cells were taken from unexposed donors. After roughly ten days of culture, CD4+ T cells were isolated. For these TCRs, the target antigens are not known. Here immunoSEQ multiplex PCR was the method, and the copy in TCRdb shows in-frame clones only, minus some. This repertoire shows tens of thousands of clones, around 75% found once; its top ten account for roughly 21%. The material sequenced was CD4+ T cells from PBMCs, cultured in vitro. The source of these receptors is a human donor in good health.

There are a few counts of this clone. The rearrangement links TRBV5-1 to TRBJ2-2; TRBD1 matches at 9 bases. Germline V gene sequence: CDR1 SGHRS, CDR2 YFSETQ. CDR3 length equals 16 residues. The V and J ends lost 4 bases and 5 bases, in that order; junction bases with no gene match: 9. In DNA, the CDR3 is TGCGCCAGCAGCGCCCCCGGGACAGGGCGTACCGGGGAGCTGTTTTTT. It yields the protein CASSAPGTGRTGELFF.

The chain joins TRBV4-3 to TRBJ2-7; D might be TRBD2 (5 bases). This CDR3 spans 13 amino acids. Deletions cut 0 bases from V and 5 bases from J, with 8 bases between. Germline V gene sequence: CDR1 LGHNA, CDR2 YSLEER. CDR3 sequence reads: CASSQDEGDEQYF. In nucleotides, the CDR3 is TGCGCCAGCAGCCAAGATGAGGGTGACGAGCAGTACTTC.

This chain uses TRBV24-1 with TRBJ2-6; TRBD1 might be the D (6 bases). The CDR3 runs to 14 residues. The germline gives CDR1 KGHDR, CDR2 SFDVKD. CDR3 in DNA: TGTCCTCGAAGAGGGGGCTCTGGGGCCAACGTCCTGACTTTC. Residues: CPRRGGSGANVLTF.

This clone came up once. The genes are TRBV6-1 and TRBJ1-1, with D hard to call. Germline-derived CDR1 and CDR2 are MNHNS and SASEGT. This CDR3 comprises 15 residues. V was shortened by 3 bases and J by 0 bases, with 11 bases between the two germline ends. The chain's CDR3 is CASSDLGRMNTEAFF. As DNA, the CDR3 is TGTGCCAGCAGTGACCTGGGCAGAATGAACACTGAAGCTTTCTTT.

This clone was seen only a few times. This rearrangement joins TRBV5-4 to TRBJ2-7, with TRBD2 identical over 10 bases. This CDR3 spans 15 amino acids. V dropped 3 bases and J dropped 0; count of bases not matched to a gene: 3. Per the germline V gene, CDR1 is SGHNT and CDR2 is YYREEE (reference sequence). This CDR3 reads CASSYASGSSYEQYF. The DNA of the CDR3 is TGTGCCAGCAGCTACGCTAGCGGGAGCTCCTACGAGCAGTACTTC.

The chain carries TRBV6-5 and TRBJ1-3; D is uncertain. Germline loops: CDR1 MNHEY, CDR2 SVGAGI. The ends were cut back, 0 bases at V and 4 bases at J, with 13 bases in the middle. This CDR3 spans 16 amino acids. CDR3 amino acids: CASSYSTRPAGNTIYF. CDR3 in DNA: TGTGCCAGCAGTTACTCCACTAGGCCCGCCGGAAACACCATATATTTT.

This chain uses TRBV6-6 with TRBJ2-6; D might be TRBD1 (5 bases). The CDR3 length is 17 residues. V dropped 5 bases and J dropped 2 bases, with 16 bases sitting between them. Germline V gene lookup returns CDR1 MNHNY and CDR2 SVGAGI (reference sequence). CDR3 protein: CASSPQGLIAGANVLTF. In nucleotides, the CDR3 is TGTGCCAGCAGTCCCCAGGGTTTAATAGCTGGGGCCAACGTCCTGACTTTC.

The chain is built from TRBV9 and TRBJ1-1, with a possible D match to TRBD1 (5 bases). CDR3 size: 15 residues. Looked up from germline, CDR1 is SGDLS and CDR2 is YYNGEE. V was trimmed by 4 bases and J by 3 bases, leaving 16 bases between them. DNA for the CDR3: TGTGCCAGCAGCCCCCGGGTCGGAGGGGACACTGAAGCTTTCTTT. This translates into CASSPRVGGDTEAFF.

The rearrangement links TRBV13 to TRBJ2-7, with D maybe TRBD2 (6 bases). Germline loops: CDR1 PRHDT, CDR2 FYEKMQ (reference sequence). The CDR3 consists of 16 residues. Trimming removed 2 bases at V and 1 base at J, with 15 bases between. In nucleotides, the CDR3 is TGTGCCAGCAGCTTACTTAAAGCGGGTGGGTCCTACGAGCAGTACTTC. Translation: CASSLLKAGGSYEQYF. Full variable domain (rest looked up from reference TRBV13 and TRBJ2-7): AAGVIQSPRHLIKEKRETATLKCYPIPRHDTVYWYQQGPGQDPQFLISFYEKMQSDKGSIPDRFSAQQFSDYHSELNMSSLELGDSALYFCASSLLKAGGSYEQYFGPGTRLTVT.

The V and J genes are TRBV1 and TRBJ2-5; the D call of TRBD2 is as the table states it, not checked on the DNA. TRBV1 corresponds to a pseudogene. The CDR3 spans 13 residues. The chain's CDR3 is CTSSLRGLAALYF. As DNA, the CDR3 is TGCACCAGCAGCCTGCGGGGGCTAGCGGCCTTGTACTTC.

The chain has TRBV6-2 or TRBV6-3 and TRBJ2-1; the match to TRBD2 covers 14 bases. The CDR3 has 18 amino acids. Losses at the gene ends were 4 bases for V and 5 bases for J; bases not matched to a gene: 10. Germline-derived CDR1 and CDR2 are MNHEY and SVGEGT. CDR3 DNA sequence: TGTGCCAGCAGTTCCCATCGACTAGCGGGAGGGCCTCACAATGAGCAGTTCTTC. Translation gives CASSSHRLAGGPHNEQFF.

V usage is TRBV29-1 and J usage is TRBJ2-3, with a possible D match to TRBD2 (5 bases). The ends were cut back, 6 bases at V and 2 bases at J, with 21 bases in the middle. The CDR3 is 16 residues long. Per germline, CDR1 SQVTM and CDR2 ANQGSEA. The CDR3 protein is CSVLGVQAGNTDTQYF. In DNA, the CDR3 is TGCAGCGTCCTTGGGGTTCAGGCCGGGAACACAGATACGCAGTATTTT.

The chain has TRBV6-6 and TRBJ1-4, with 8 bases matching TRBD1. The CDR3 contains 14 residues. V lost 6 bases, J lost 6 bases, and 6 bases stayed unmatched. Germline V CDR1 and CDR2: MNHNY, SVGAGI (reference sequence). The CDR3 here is CASSSTTGDEKLFF. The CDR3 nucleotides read TGTGCCAGCAGCTCCACGACAGGGGATGAAAAACTGTTTTTT.

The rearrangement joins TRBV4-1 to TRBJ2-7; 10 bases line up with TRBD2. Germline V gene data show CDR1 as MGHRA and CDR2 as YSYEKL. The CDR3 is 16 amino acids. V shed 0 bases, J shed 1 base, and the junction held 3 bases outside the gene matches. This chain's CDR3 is CASSQDSGLASYEQYF. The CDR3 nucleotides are TGCGCCAGCAGCCAAGATTCGGGACTAGCGTCCTACGAGCAGTACTTC.

In nucleotides, the CDR3 is TGTGCCAGCAGCGTCGTAAACCGGGGTAAGGAAGGCTACGAGCAGTACTTC. The encoded protein is CASSVVNRGKEGYEQYF. This chain joins TRBV9 and TRBJ2-7; a possible D gene is TRBD2 (5 bases). V was pared by 2 bases and J by 3 bases, with 21 bases between. The CDR3 is made up of 17 amino acids. Germline V lookup: CDR1 SGDLS, CDR2 YYNGEE. The complete variable domain, with remaining parts taken from reference TRBV9 and TRBJ2-7, reads DSGVTQTPKHLITATGQRVTLRCSPRSGDLSVYWYQQSLDQGLQFLIQYYNGEERAKGNILERFSAQQFPDLHSELNLSSLELGDSALYFCASSVVNRGKEGYEQYFGPGTRLTVT.

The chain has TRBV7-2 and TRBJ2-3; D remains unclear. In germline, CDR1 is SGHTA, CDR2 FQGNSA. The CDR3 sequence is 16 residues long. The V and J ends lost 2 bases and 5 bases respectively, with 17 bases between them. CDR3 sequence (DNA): TGTGCCAGCAGCTTAAGTCAGCGTTACCGACGAGATACGCAGTATTTT. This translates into CASSLSQRYRRDTQYF.

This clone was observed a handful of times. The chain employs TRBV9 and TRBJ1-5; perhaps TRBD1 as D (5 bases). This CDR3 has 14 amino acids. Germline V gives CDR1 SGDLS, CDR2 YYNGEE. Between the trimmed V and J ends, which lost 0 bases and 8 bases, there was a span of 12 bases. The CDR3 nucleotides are TGTGCCAGCAGCGTAGGGACAAAGGAGGAGCCCCAGCATTTT. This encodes CASSVGTKEEPQHF.

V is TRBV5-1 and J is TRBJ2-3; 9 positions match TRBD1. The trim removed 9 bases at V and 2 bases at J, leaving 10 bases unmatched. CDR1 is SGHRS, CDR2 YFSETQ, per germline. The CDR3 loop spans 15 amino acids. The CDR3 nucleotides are TGCGCCACCACGTCGGGACAGGGCTTCACAGATACGCAGTATTTT. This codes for CATTSGQGFTDTQYF.

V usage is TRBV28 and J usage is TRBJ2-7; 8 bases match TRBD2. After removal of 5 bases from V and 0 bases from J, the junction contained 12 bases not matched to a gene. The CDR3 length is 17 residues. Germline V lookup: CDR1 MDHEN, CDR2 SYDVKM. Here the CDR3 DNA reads TGTGCCAGCAGTCCCTCTTGGGCGGGAGGCCACTCCTACGAGCAGTACTTC. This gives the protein CASSPSWAGGHSYEQYF.

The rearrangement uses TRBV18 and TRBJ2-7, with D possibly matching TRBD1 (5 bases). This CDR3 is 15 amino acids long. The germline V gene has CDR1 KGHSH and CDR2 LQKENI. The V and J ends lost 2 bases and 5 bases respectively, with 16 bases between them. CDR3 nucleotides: TGTGCCAGCTCACCAGGGGTTTCAGGGTCCCACGAGCAGTACTTC. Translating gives CASSPGVSGSHEQYF. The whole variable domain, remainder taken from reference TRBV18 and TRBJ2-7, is NAGVMQNPRHLVRRRGQEARLRCSPMKGHSHVYWYRQLPEEGLKFMVYLQKENIIDESGMPKERFSAEFPKEGPSILRIQQVVRGDSAAYFCASSPGVSGSHEQYFGPGTRLTVT.

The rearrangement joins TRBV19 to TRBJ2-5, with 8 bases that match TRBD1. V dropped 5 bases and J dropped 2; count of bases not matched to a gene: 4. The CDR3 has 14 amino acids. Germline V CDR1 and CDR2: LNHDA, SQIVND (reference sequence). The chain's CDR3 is CASSRTGMQETQYF. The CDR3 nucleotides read TGTGCCAGTAGTCGGACAGGGATGCAAGAGACCCAGTACTTC. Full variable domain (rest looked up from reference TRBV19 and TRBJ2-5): DGGITQSPKYLFRKEGQNVTLSCEQNLNHDAMYWYRQDPGQGLRLIYYSQIVNDFQKGDIAEGYSVSREKKESFPLTVTSAQKNPTAFYLCASSRTGMQETQYFGPGTRLLVL.

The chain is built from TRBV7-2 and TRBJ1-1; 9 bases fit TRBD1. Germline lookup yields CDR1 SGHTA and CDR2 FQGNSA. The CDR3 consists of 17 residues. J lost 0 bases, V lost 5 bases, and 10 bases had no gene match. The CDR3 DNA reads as TGTGCCAGCAGCCACAGGGGGCGAGAGGTCATGAACACTGAAGCTTTCTTT. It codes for CASSHRGREVMNTEAFF.

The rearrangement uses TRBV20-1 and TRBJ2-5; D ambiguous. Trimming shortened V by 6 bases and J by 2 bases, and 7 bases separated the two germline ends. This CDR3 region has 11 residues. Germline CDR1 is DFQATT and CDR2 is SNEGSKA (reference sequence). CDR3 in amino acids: CSAARQETQYF. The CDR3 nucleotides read TGCAGTGCGGCTAGACAAGAGACCCAGTACTTC.

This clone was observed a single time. For the CDR3, the DNA is TGTGCCAGCAGTGACTCTGAGATACACGAGCAGTTCTTC. Amino acids: CASSDSEIHEQFF. The chain joins TRBV6-4 to TRBJ2-1; D not certain. The CDR3 sequence is 13 residues long. V dropped 0 bases and J dropped 10 bases, with 10 bases sitting between them. Germline V gives CDR1 MRHNA, CDR2 SNTAGT.

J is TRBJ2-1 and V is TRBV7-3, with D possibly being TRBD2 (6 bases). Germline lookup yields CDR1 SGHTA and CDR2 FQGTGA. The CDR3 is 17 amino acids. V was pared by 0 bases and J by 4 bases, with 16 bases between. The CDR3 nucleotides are TGTGCCAGCAGCTTAACCGCGTCGGGACTTCCTTACAATGAGCAGTTCTTC. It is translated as CASSLTASGLPYNEQFF.